This is a list of T cell receptor beta chains from one sample in a study of CD8 T cells in Susac syndrome. From the immunoSEQ multiplex PCR reads, TCRdb called clonotypes with MiXCR, one entry per CDR3 protein. The sample has some 120,000 distinct CDR3 sequences, 90% to 95% seen once. Sample: CD4+ T cells from PBMCs. These receptors were obtained from a human donor in good health. CDR3s include the opening cysteine and the closing phenylalanine or tryptophan. A D gene is named only where the DNA matches it firmly. Size is stated for part of the rows, as once, few or many counts, or as a class when the clone is expanded.

j_call cdr3_length v_call d_call clone_size cdr3_nt cdr3_aa
TRBJ1-1 16 TRBV5-1 NA NA TGCGCCAGCAGCTTGGTCGGGGGTGGAGGCAACACTGAAGCTTTCTTT CASSLVGGGGNTEAFF
TRBJ2-1 13 TRBV10-3 NA once TGTGCCATCAGTGAGTCGCAGGACAATGAGCAGTTCTTC CAISESQDNEQFF
TRBJ1-5 14 TRBV28 TRBD1 NA TGTGCCAGCACCCCGGGACAGGGGCACCAGCCCCAGCATTTT CASTPGQGHQPQHF
TRBJ2-3 16 TRBV7-2 NA NA TGTGCCAGCAGCGCCAGGTTGGGGAGGAGCACAGATACGCAGTATTTT CASSARLGRSTDTQYF
TRBJ1-4 14 TRBV7-9 NA NA TGTGCCAGCGCTTTAGGAGCAACTAATGAAAAACTGTTTTTT CASALGATNEKLFF
TRBJ1-2 12 TRBV12-3/TRBV12-4 NA once TGTGCCAGCAGGCCACAAGAGTATGGCTACACCTTC CASRPQEYGYTF
TRBJ2-1 15 TRBV5-6 TRBD2 NA TGTGCCAGCAGCTTGAAACGGAAAGCGGGAGGTGAGCAGTTCTTC CASSLKRKAGGEQFF
TRBJ2-1 12 TRBV29-1 NA NA TGCAGCGTTGCGGCTAGCCTCAATGAGCAGTTCTTC CSVAASLNEQFF
TRBJ2-7 13 TRBV6-5 TRBD1 NA TGTGCCAGCAGTTCGACAGGGAGCGGCGAGCAGTACTTC CASSSTGSGEQYF
TRBJ1-4 14 TRBV12-3/TRBV12-4 NA NA TGTGCCAGCAGCTGGACGTCAACTAATGAAAAACTGTTTTTT CASSWTSTNEKLFF
TRBJ2-7 16 TRBV11-1 TRBD2 NA TGTGCCAGCACTAAGGGGGGGACTAGCGGCACCTACGAGCAGTACTTC CASTKGGTSGTYEQYF
TRBJ2-5 14 TRBV5-1 NA NA TGCGCCAGCGGAGGCCGAGGCAATCAAGAGACCCAGTACTTC CASGGRGNQETQYF
TRBJ2-7 14 TRBV7-9 TRBD2 NA TGTGCCAGCAGCTTGACGGGAGGGATTGCCGAGCAGTACTTC CASSLTGGIAEQYF
TRBJ1-5 15 TRBV7-2 TRBD1 NA TGTGCCAGCAGCTTCGGGGCCAGGGGGTATCAGCCCCAGCATTTT CASSFGARGYQPQHF
TRBJ2-6 16 TRBV5-4 NA NA TGTGCCAGCAGCTTGACAGGGAGCTCTGGGGCCAACGTCCTGACTTTC CASSLTGSSGANVLTF
TRBJ1-2 14 TRBV7-2 NA NA TGTGCCAGCAGCAGCCAGTCCAGTGGCTATGGCTACACCTTC CASSSQSSGYGYTF
TRBJ2-3 15 TRBV12-3/TRBV12-4 NA NA TGTGCCAGCAGTCGGCCGGGTCCTGGAACAGATACGCAGTATTTT CASSRPGPGTDTQYF
TRBJ2-1 12 TRBV28 NA NA TGTGCCAGCAGTTTTGGTGTGGGGGAGCAGTTCTTC CASSFGVGEQFF
TRBJ2-5 12 TRBV11-2 NA NA TGTGCCAACGGAAACGGTGGAGGGACCCAGTACTTC CANGNGGGTQYF
TRBJ2-7 14 TRBV6-2/TRBV6-3 NA NA TGTGCCAGCCACGGTACCGGGAGACCCTCCGAGCAGTACTTC CASHGTGRPSEQYF
TRBJ2-5 14 TRBV6-6 NA NA TGTGCCAGCAGTTACGATTTGGGCAGCGGGACCCAGTACTTC CASSYDLGSGTQYF
TRBJ2-7 16 TRBV27 NA NA TGTGCCAGGCTGCCGCGAGGTATGAAGTACTACTACGAGCAGTACTTC CARLPRGMKYYYEQYF
TRBJ2-2 15 TRBV2 NA NA TGTGCCAGCAGTGCCGGGCCAGGAGGGACCGGGGAGCTGTTTTTT CASSAGPGGTGELFF